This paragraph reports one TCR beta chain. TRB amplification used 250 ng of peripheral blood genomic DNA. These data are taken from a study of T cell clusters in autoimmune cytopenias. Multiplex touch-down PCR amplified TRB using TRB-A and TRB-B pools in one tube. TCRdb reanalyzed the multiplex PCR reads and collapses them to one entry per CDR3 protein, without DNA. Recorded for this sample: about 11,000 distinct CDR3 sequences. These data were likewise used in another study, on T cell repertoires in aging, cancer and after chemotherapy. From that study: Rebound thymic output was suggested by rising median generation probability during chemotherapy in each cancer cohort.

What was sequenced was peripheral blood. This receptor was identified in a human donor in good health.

CDR3 loop: CASSFEGSRKNYGYTF. This chain joins TRBV12-3 or TRBV12-4 and TRBJ1-2; as DNA is missing, the TRBD1 call by TCRdb cannot be tested. This CDR3 spans 16 amino acids.